This TCR beta chain was sequenced in a study of cytomegalovirus exposure and HLA in healthy donors. Concerning this clone itself: Antigen: not known.

Clones were sequenced by immunoSEQ multiplex PCR, and TCRdb holds only the in-frame ones, with some missing. Among hundreds of thousands of clones listed, over 80% were seen once. Study-wide results and limits: In the approximately 130 validation repertoires, just under 95% of cluster scores exceeded 0, per a later analysis. Cytomegalovirus association was assigned to about 150 TCR beta chains. Reports credit the classifier with highly specific, highly sensitive diagnosis of cytomegalovirus status.

Input material: PBMCs. The receptor comes from a woman in her twenties or thirties in good health and CMV-seropositive.

Here the CDR3 reads CASSIGTGNSNQPQHF. Here the CDR3 DNA reads TGTGCCAGCAGTATCGGGACAGGTAATAGCAATCAGCCCCAGCATTTT. The gene calls are TRBV27 and TRBJ1-5; 8 bases line up with TRBD1. Germline V gene lookup returns CDR1 MNHEY and CDR2 SMNVEV (reference sequence). The CDR3 consists of 16 residues. J gave up 0 bases and V 5 bases, and 6 bases lay outside the gene matches.